This TCR beta chain was obtained from a study of a mutant IDH1 vaccine in newly diagnosed glioma. Study at large: Patients' prior therapy spanned radiotherapy, temozolomide, or both; most underwent both.

The sample holds a few counts of this clone. Its antigen is not identified. J gave up 2 bases and V 6 bases, and 4 bases lay outside the gene matches. The CDR3 totals 14 residues. CDR1 is SEHNR and CDR2 is FQNEAQ in the germline V gene (reference sequence). Time point noted: week 35, safety follow-up. With topical imiquimod, each dose of the vaccine consisted of 300 ug of mutant IDH1 20-mer peptide. The repertoire was sequenced with immunoSEQ multiplex PCR; TCRdb's copy has only in-frame clones and lacks some. The table records 40,000 to 55,000 clones, 76% of them present only once. General study points: In about 93% of patients, immune responses induced by the vaccine occurred.

This chain connects TRBV7-9 to TRBJ1-5; 7 positions match TRBD1. The clonotype comes from a man in his forties or fifties with glioma. The sample here was PBMCs, taken from a glioma patient whose treatment included an IDH1 peptide vaccine. The CDR3 coding sequence is TGTGCCAGCAGTTCAGGACAGGGCAATCAGCCCCAGCATTTT. It specifies CASSSGQGNQPQHF.